This entry describes one T cell receptor (beta chain). Only in-frame clones appear in the TCRdb table, and some are missing; sequencing was by immunoSEQ multiplex PCR. This repertoire shows approximately 110,000 clones, approximately 84% found once; its top ten account for less than 1.5%. The record originates from a study of blood T cell repertoires in COVID-19. Germline loops: CDR1 SGHTA, CDR2 FQGNSA. The CDR3 covers 13 residues. With V trimmed by 6 bases and J by 8 bases, 4 bases remained unmatched. The J gene is TRBJ1-3, the V gene TRBV7-2; 10 bases are a match to TRBD1. This receptor was taken from a man between 40 and 49 years old with acute or convalescent COVID-19. Sequencing was done on a sample of peripheral blood. The DNA for the CDR3 is TGTGCCAGCAGGGGACAGGGGCGGGACACCATATATTTT. Translated, it gives CASRGQGRDTIYF.